Listed here is a single T cell receptor (beta chain). This sample was included in a study of blood T cell repertoires in COVID-19. Study at large: PBMCs, B-cell-depleted T cells, or T cells provided the cDNA or gDNA that made up the material.

Looked up from germline, CDR1 is SQVTM and CDR2 is ANQGSEA. Trimming took 6 bases from V and 0 from J, leaving 14 bases between them. The CDR3 covers 14 residues. Only in-frame clones appear in the TCRdb table, and some are missing; sequencing was by immunoSEQ multiplex PCR. Of about 250,000 clones listed, 75% to 85% are singletons. The sample taken for sequencing was peripheral blood. The chain links TRBV29-1 to TRBJ1-2, with D perhaps matching TRBD1 (5 bases). The receptor was isolated from a human donor in a cohort sampled during active COVID-19. As DNA, the CDR3 is TGCAGCGTCGGCGACGACAGATCTAACTATGGCTACACCTTC. It specifies CSVGDDRSNYGYTF.